This TCR beta chain was found in a study of cytomegalovirus exposure and HLA in healthy donors. Overall study: A preliminary data release comprised around 85 million unique TCRs obtained from HLA-typed donors. Study results and caveats: In a later analysis, common viral pathogens appeared linked to several of the most significant clusters. Segments of the TCR beta V type were, in most cases, productive about 87% or about 30% of the time in an earlier analysis.

The CDR3 is 17 amino acids. CDR1 and CDR2 from the germline V gene are LGHNT and FRNRAP. Between the trimmed V and J ends, which lost 0 bases and 0 bases, there was a span of 14 bases. As regards this clone: As yet, its antigen is unknown.

PCR used 60 Vbeta primers and 13 Jbeta primers. The authors' processing: Per a later analysis, the number of unique TCR beta chains was 75 million to 90 million, of which around 9.9 million were shared. Sequencing was performed with immunoSEQ multiplex PCR; in TCRdb, only in-frame clones are kept and a portion is missing. V, J and clone size are those of that table, while D and trimming were read from the DNA. The sample shows more than 110,000 clones, roughly four fifths of them seen only once. The chain joins TRBV12-5 to TRBJ1-1; D perhaps matches TRBD1 (6 bases). Sample: PBMCs. The origin of this receptor is a man aged 25-45 years in good health and CMV-seronegative. The CDR3, as DNA: TGTGCTAGTGGTTTGGTACAGGGAGATATCATGAACACTGAAGCTTTCTTT. Translated, it gives CASGLVQGDIMNTEAFF. Looking up the rest from reference TRBV12-5 and TRBJ1-1 gives the full variable domain: DARVTQTPRHKVTEMGQEVTMRCQPILGHNTVFWYRQTMMQGLELLAYFRNRAPLDDSGMPKDRFSAEMPDATLATLKIQPSEPRDSAVYFCASGLVQGDIMNTEAFFGQGTRLTVV.